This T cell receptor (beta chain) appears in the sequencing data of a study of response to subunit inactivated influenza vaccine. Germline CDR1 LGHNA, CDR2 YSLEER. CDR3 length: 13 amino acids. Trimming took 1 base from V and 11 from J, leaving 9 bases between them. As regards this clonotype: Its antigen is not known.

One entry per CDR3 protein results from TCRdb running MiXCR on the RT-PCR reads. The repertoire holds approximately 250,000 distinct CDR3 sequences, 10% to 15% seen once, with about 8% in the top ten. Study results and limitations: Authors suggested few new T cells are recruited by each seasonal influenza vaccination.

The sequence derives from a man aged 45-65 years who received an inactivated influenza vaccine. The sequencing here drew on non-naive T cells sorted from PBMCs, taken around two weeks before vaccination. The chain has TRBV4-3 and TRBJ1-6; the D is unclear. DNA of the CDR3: TGCGCCAGCAGCCAAGGCGGCAGGACACCCCTCCACTTT. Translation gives CASSQGGRTPLHF.